This T cell receptor (beta chain) was identified during a study of T cell repertoires in cytomegalovirus infection (dated by TCRdb to about 2019). At the level of the whole study: Alongside well-studied HLA-B-restricted epitopes, the peptide stimulations were aimed at recently identified HLA-C-restricted CMV epitopes, whose presentation resists viral immunomodulation. Because public TCR beta signatures pointed to carriage of CMV infection together with the matching HLA type, the HLA type of each donor mattered for the analysis.

This clonotype was seen many times. What this receptor recognizes is not known. There are no base qualities to consult, and no much larger clone falls within one base. Sequencing used an Illumina HiSeq 1500. TCRdb trimmed the raw reads at Q25, called clones with MiXCR and kept productive beta chains. Rows matching on CDR3 protein sequence are summarized as one entry with the most common DNA and genes. The sample table records 140,000 to 150,000 distinct CDR3 sequences; 25% to 35% of these occur just once. The ten biggest clones cover roughly 47% of the sample. V is pared back by 6 bases and J by 4 bases, with 9 bases lying between the germline termini. The CDR3 spans 12 residues, from the cysteine through the phenylalanine. The sequence is cut down to CDR3 DNA, 36 bases in frame from base 1. Broad study findings and their caveats: Cumulative frequency of public TCR beta family members discriminated carriers of CMV infection plus the relevant HLA type in this cohort and an independent roughly 330-donor cohort. The ex vivo response was dominated by HLA-C-restricted CMV-specific TCR beta clonotypes, which also provided the single most frequent clonotype in two of eight donors.

The treatment or condition label for this specimen denotes: in vitro stimulation with specific CMV peptide epitopes to enrich CMV-specific T cells. In this chain, TRBV12-3 or TRBV12-4 is recombined with TRBJ1-1, with the D gene too uncertain to name. The specimen comprised CD8+ T cells from cultured PBMCs, sampled from culture after CMV antigen stimulation. This sequence originates from a human donor in good health (CMV status not recorded). Some clones in this sample may be carry-over from other donors' samples. The CDR3 in this case is CASSLLGTEAFF. DNA sequence: TGTGCCAGCAGCCTACTCGGCACTGAAGCTTTCTTT.